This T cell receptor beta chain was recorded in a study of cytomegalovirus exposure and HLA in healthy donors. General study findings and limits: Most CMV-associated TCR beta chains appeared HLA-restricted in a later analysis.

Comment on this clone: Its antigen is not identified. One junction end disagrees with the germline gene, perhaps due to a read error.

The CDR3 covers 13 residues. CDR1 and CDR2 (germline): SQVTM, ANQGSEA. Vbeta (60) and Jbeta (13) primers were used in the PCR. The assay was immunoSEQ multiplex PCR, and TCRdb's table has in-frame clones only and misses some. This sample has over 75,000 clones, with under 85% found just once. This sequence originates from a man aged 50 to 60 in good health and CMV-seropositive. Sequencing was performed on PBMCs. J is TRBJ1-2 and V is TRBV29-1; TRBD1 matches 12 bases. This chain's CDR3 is CSVVGTGGPGYPF. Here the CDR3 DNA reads TGCAGCGTTGTGGGGACAGGGGGCCCTGGCTACCCCTTC.